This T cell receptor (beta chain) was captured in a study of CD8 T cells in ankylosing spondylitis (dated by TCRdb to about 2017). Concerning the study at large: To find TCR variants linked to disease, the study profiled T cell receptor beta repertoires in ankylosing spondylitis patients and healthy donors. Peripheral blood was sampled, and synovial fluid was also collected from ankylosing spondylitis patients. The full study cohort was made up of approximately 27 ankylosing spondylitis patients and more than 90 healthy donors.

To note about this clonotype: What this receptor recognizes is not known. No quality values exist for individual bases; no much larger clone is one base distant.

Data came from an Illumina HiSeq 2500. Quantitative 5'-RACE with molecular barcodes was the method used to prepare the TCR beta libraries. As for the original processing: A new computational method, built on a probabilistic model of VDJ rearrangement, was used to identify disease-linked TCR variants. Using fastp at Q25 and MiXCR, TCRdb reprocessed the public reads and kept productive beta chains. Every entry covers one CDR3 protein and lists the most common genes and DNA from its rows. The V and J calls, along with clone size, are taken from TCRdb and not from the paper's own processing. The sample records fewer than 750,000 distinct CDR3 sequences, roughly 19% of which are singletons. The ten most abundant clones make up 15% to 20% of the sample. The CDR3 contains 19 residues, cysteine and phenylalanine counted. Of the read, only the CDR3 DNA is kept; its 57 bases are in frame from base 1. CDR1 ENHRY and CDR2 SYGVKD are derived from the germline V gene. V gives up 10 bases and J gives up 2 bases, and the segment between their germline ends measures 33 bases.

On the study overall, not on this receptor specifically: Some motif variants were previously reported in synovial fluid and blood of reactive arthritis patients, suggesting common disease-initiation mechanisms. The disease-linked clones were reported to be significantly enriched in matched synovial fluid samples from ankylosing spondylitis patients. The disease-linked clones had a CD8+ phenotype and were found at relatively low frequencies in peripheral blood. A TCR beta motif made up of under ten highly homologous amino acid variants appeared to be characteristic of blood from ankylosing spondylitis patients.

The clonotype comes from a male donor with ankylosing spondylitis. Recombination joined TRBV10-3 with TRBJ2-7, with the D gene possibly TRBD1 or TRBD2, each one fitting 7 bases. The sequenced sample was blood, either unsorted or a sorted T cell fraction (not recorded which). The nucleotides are TGTGCCAACAGCCCAAGACAGGGAGGGAGACCGACCCGCCCCTACGAGCAGTACTTC. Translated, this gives CANSPRQGGRPTRPYEQYF.